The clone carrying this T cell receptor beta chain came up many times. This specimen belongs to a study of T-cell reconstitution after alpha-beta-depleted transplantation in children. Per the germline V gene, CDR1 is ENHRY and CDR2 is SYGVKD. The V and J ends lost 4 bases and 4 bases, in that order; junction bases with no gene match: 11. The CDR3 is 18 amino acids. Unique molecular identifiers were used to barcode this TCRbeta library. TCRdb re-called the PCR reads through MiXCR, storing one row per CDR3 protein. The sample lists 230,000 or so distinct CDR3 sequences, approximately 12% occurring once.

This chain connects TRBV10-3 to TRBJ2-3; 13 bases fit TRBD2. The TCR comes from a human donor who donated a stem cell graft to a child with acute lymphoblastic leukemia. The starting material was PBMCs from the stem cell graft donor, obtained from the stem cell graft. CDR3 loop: CAISGKVGTSGIADTQYF. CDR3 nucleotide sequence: TGTGCCATCAGTGGCAAGGTTGGGACTAGCGGGATCGCAGATACGCAGTATTTT.